Below, 26 T cell receptor beta chains from the same sample are listed, as sequenced in a study of Graves' ophthalmopathy and Graves' hyperthyroidism. RNA transcripts were the source from which TCR beta CDR3 regions were amplified. HTBI primers were used in a first-round RT-PCR, which preceded a second-round multiplex PCR. MiXCR, run by TCRdb on the multiplex PCR reads, gives a single entry per CDR3 protein. Of 600,000 to 950,000 distinct CDR3 sequences listed, approximately 40% are singletons. Sequences were obtained from peripheral blood. Receptors were obtained from an adult man with Graves' ophthalmopathy.

This clonotype showed up just once. This sequence joins TRBV9 and TRBJ1-1; D might be TRBD1 (5 bases). Per the germline V gene, CDR1 is SGDLS and CDR2 is YYNGEE. The CDR3 is 15 residues long. V shed 0 bases and J shed 0 bases, with 9 bases lying between them. In nucleotides, the CDR3 is TGTGCCAGCAGCGTAGTAGGAGGGGTGAACACTGAAGCTTTCTTT. This sequence encodes CASSVVGGVNTEAFF.

This clonotype was recorded a few times. CDR3 sequence (DNA): TGTGCCACCAGTGATGCCATTCTAGCGGGGGTGCCCGGGGAGCTGTTTTTT. Protein product: CATSDAILAGVPGELFF. The chain combines TRBV24-1 with TRBJ2-2, with 10 positions matching TRBD2. With V trimmed by 3 bases and J by 6 bases, 9 bases remained unmatched. The CDR3 consists of 17 residues. Germline V gene sequence: CDR1 KGHDR, CDR2 SFDVKD.

As regards this clonotype: A read error is likely, as this CDR3 ends without the conserved phenylalanine or tryptophan. CDR3 nucleotide sequence: TGCAGCGCCACATTACCGGGAGACTCTTCCTACGAGCAGTACTCC. Encoded protein: CSATLPGDSSYEQYS. V is TRBV29-1 and J is TRBJ2-7; perhaps TRBD2 as D (6 bases). Trimming left V 7 bases short and J 1 base short, with 20 bases between. There are 15 residues in the CDR3. Per germline, CDR1 SQVTM and CDR2 ANQGSEA.

This clonotype was seen at least ten times. The rearrangement uses TRBV7-8 and TRBJ2-7, with D unclear. This CDR3 region has 14 residues. The V end lost 1 base, the J end lost 2 bases, and 9 bases lay between the germline ends. Germline CDR1 and CDR2: SGHVS and FQNEAQ. As DNA, the CDR3 is TGTGCCAGCAGCTTAGAGCCAGTAACCTACGAGCAGTACTTC. Its translation: CASSLEPVTYEQYF.

The CDR3 DNA sequence: TGTGCCAGCAGCTTAGGCAGGGGCCTGACCTACGAGCAGTACTTC. It encodes CASSLGRGLTYEQYF. The chain combines TRBV9 with TRBJ2-7; possible D gene TRBD1, 6 bases. Trimming cost V 4 bases and J 2 bases, with 16 bases left between them. Germline CDR1 reads SGDLS; CDR2 reads YYNGEE. The CDR3 contains 15 residues.

V and J are TRBV12-5 and TRBJ2-2; D is perhaps TRBD1 (5 bases). CDR3 length: 13 residues. Germline CDR1 reads LGHNT; CDR2 reads FRNRAP. The CDR3 loop is CAAAGMVTGELFF. For the CDR3, the DNA is TGTGCCGCGGCAGGGATGGTCACCGGGGAGCTGTTTTTT.

The rearrangement joins TRBV6-4 to TRBJ2-5; D may match TRBD1 or TRBD2 (6 bases each). The germline gives CDR1 MRHNA, CDR2 SNTAGT. V lost 8 bases and J 5 bases, leaving 21 bases between the germline ends. The CDR3 sequence is 15 residues long. The CDR3 loop is CASVGGAGMGETQYF. The CDR3 bases are TGTGCCAGCGTCGGGGGCGCGGGAATGGGGGAGACCCAGTACTTC.

This chain joins TRBV25-1 and TRBJ1-6; TRBD1 agrees at 7 bases. After removal of 8 bases from V and 6 bases from J, the junction contained 7 bases not matched to a gene. The CDR3 extends over 14 amino acids. The V gene's germline CDR1 is MGHDK and CDR2 SYGVNS. CDR3 nucleotides: TGTGCCAGCCGGCCCGACAGGGTTAATTCACCCCTCCACTTT. Its protein product is CASRPDRVNSPLHF.

This clonotype was observed a handful of times. At one boundary the junction diverges from the germline segment, which might be a read error. The V call is TRBV2, the J call TRBJ1-5, with D perhaps TRBD1 (5 bases). The CDR3 consists of 15 residues. Per the germline V gene, CDR1 is SNHLY and CDR2 is FYNNEI. CDR3 sequence reads: CASSLFEGLNQPQHF. The CDR3 DNA reads as TGCGCCAGCAGCCTGTTCGAGGGGCTAAATCAGCCCCAGCATTTT.

This clonotype was counted ten times or more. CDR3 region: CASSPRDGYSGNTIYF. CDR3 nucleotide sequence: TGTGCCAGCAGCCCAAGGGACGGATACTCTGGAAACACCATATATTTT. This chain uses TRBV7-9 with TRBJ1-3; D may be TRBD1 (5 bases). The CDR3 runs to 16 residues. CDR1 and CDR2 (germline): SEHNR, FQNEAQ (reference sequence). The V end lost 5 bases, the J end lost 0 bases, and 14 bases lay between the germline ends.

In this sample, this clonotype turned up a few times. The J gene is TRBJ1-2, the V gene TRBV9, with 11 bases matching TRBD1. Germline values: CDR1 SGDLS, CDR2 YYNGEE. CDR3 length: 16 residues. J gave up 4 bases and V 4 bases, and 9 bases lay outside the gene matches. CDR3 sequence reads: CASSPAPGQGVYGYTF. DNA of the CDR3: TGTGCCAGCAGCCCCGCCCCGGGACAGGGGGTCTATGGCTACACCTTC.

This clonotype came up many times. The chain uses TRBV7-9 and TRBJ1-1; D gene ambiguous. Germline V gene lookup returns CDR1 SEHNR and CDR2 FQNEAQ (reference sequence). The V gene lost 0 bases and the J gene lost 1 base, with 6 bases spanning the gap. The CDR3 is 14 residues long. CDR3 residues: CASSLATENTEAFF. The CDR3 coding sequence is TGTGCCAGCAGCTTAGCTACAGAGAACACTGAAGCTTTCTTT.

Many counts were recorded for this clonotype. The rearrangement joins TRBV7-9 to TRBJ2-7, with 7 positions matching TRBD1. This CDR3 spans 14 amino acids. Germline V gene lookup returns CDR1 SEHNR and CDR2 FQNEAQ (reference sequence). The V gene end was trimmed by 8 bases and the J gene end by 4 bases; junction bases not matched to a gene: 11. CDR3 region: CASSLRGQSYEQYF. The CDR3 bases are TGTGCCAGCTCCCTGAGGGGACAGAGTTACGAGCAGTACTTC.

A few counts support this clonotype. The rearrangement links TRBV7-8 to TRBJ2-7; no clear D. In germline, CDR1 is SGHVS, CDR2 FQNEAQ. Trimming removed 2 bases from V and 4 bases from J, with 6 bases in between. This CDR3 is 12 amino acids long. The CDR3 DNA reads TGTGCCAGCAGCTTAATTTTGTACGAGCAGTACTTC. Translation: CASSLILYEQYF.

This clonotype was observed a handful of times. The genes are TRBV9 and TRBJ2-5, with D maybe TRBD1 (5 bases). V was trimmed by 4 bases and J by 1 base, leaving 14 bases between them. Looked up from germline, CDR1 is SGDLS and CDR2 is YYNGEE. This CDR3 has 15 amino acids. CDR3 sequence reads: CASSSRQGTQETQYF. The CDR3 DNA sequence: TGTGCCAGCAGCTCCCGCCAGGGTACCCAAGAGACCCAGTACTTC.

In the case of this clonotype: A much larger clone lies one base from this, so it may be a read error. The J gene is TRBJ2-2, the V gene TRBV29-1; D call uncertain. The V and J ends lost 0 bases and 4 bases respectively, with 6 bases between them. This CDR3 comprises 13 residues. Germline CDR1 SQVTM, CDR2 ANQGSEA. In DNA form, the CDR3 reads TGCAGCGTTGAAGAACAGAGCACCGGGGAGCTGTTTTTT. Encoded protein: CSVEEQSTGELFF.

The chain employs TRBV20-1 and TRBJ2-7, with a possible D match to TRBD2 (5 bases). This CDR3 region has 13 residues. Trimming removed 5 bases at V and 4 bases at J, with 15 bases between. CDR1 is DFQATT and CDR2 is SNEGSKA in the germline V gene (reference sequence). Written as DNA, the CDR3 is TGCAGTGCTGGAGGTCAGGAATCATACGAGCAGTACTTC. This translates into CSAGGQESYEQYF.

The V call is TRBV7-9, the J call TRBJ1-5, with TRBD1 identical over 9 bases. The CDR3 sequence is 17 residues long. CDR1 is SEHNR and CDR2 is FQNEAQ in the germline V gene (reference sequence). The V segment lost 6 bases and the J segment 0 bases; nucleotides outside the gene matches: 9. In nucleotides, the CDR3 is TGTGCCAGCAGACTGGGACAGGGAAACGATAGCAATCAGCCCCAGCATTTT. Translated, it gives CASRLGQGNDSNQPQHF.

A note on this clonotype: This clone may be a read error of a much larger clone one base away. This chain connects TRBV19 to TRBJ1-2; D is unclear. Germline assignment: CDR1 LNHDA and CDR2 SQIVND (reference sequence). The CDR3 length is 13 residues. CDR3 coding DNA: TGTGCTGGTAGTATCGGGCAGCGGTATGGCTACACCTTC. Its protein product is CAGSIGQRYGYTF.

This clonotype was recorded at least ten times. The chain is built from TRBV10-2 and TRBJ2-7; 7 bases align to TRBD1. CDR1 is WSHSY, CDR2 SAAADI, per germline. The CDR3 is 15 amino acids. After removal of 3 bases from V and 5 bases from J, the junction contained 10 bases not matched to a gene. CDR3: CASSEGGAAADEQYF. DNA of the CDR3: TGCGCCAGCAGTGAAGGGGGCGCGGCTGCTGACGAGCAGTACTTC.

This clonotype was seen only once. The V and J genes are TRBV25-1 and TRBJ2-5; the D call may be TRBD1 or TRBD2 (6 bases each). Germline V gene sequence: CDR1 MGHDK, CDR2 SYGVNS. The CDR3 has 16 amino acids. Trimming shortened V by 6 bases and J by 7 bases, and 24 bases separated the two germline ends. As DNA, the CDR3 is TGTGCCAGCAGCTCGGGGGCAGCCGGGACCACCGGGACCCAGTACTTC. As protein: CASSSGAAGTTGTQYF.

The chain couples TRBV12-3 or TRBV12-4 to TRBJ1-1, with D unresolved. The CDR3 is made up of 13 amino acids. V shed 7 bases and J shed 0 bases, with 9 bases lying between them. This CDR3 is CASNKAVNTEAFF. For the CDR3, the DNA is TGTGCCAGCAACAAAGCGGTGAACACTGAAGCTTTCTTT.

The V call is TRBV29-1, the J call TRBJ1-2; TRBD1 matches 7 bases. Germline V gives CDR1 SQVTM, CDR2 ANQGSEA. The CDR3 is 14 residues long. Trimming took 8 bases from V and 2 from J; bases not matched to a gene: 11. The CDR3 coding sequence is TGCAGCCCCTCGGCCGGGACAGCAAACTATGGCTACACCTTC. It specifies CSPSAGTANYGYTF.

This clonotype was seen many times. V gene TRBV5-1 combines with J gene TRBJ1-2, with 7 bases matching TRBD1. Unmatched junction bases numbered 14, after V lost 4 bases and J lost 14 bases. Germline CDR1 and CDR2: SGHRS and YFSETQ. The length of the CDR3 is 13 residues. The CDR3 loop is CASSTAVRQGATF. As DNA, the CDR3 is TGCGCCAGCAGCACGGCGGTCCGACAGGGTGCGACCTTC.

This clonotype was counted many times. The chain recombines TRBV20-1 with TRBJ1-1, with 8 nucleotides matching TRBD1. The CDR3 is 13 residues long. Germline values: CDR1 DFQATT, CDR2 SNEGSKA (reference sequence). J lost 7 bases, V lost 4 bases, and 8 bases had no gene match. The DNA of the CDR3 is TGCAGTGCTATCCAGACAGGGGCGGGTGAAGCTTTCTTT. Its protein is CSAIQTGAGEAFF.

This clonotype has a count of ten or more. V is TRBV29-1 and J is TRBJ1-1; no reliable D call. The CDR3 has 13 amino acids. CDR1 and CDR2 (germline): SQVTM, ANQGSEA. Trimming pared 0 bases from V and 0 bases from J, leaving 5 bases between. The CDR3 here is CSVEDSMNTEAFF. The CDR3 bases are TGCAGCGTTGAAGACAGCATGAACACTGAAGCTTTCTTT.